This entry lists 20 T cell receptor beta chains sequenced from one sample in a study of beta chain features in type 1 diabetes. Every bit of the isolated RNA underwent reverse transcription, so sequencing read expressed TCRB transcripts. TCRdb keeps only in-frame clones here, not all; method: immunoSEQ multiplex PCR. The table lists roughly 170,000 clones, about 13% of them singletons. Material: central memory CD4+ T cells from blood. The receptor set was obtained from a woman between 18 and 29 years old in good health.

This clone was seen more than once but under ten times. The V gene is TRBV27, the J gene TRBJ1-4; no reliable D call. V lost 3 bases and J lost 7, with 9 bases in between. The V gene's germline CDR1 is MNHEY and CDR2 SMNVEV (reference sequence). CDR3 size: 13 residues. The CDR3 protein is CASSLREGEKLFF. DNA for the CDR3: TGTGCCAGCAGTTTGAGGGAGGGTGAAAAACTGTTTTTT.

This chain joins TRBV7-2 and TRBJ1-2, with a tentative D call TRBD1 (5 bases). The CDR3 runs to 14 residues. CDR1 is SGHTA, CDR2 FQGNSA, per germline. With 7 bases removed from V and 4 bases from J, the gap between germline ends came to 16 bases. CDR3 nucleotide sequence: TGTGCCAGCACTAGACGTCGACAGCTCTATGGCTACACCTTC. Translated, it gives CASTRRRQLYGYTF.

The chain employs TRBV27 and TRBJ1-5; D gene ambiguous. Trimming took 3 bases from V and 4 from J, leaving 10 bases between them. The CDR3 contains 14 residues. Germline V CDR1 and CDR2: MNHEY, SMNVEV (reference sequence). CDR3 nucleotides: TGTGCCAGCAGTTTGGGTCAGACAAATCAGCCCCAGCATTTT. Protein: CASSLGQTNQPQHF.

This rearrangement joins TRBV28 to TRBJ2-1; D is unresolved. The CDR3 consists of 13 residues. Trimming shortened V by 8 bases and J by 1 base, and 9 bases separated the two germline ends. CDR1 is MDHEN and CDR2 is SYDVKM in the germline V gene. The CDR3 is CASYGGSYNEQFF. In DNA form, the CDR3 reads TGTGCCAGCTACGGCGGATCCTACAATGAGCAGTTCTTC.

This clone has just a few counts. The chain joins TRBV30 to TRBJ1-2; possibly TRBD1 for D (5 bases). CDR1 is GTSNPN, CDR2 SVGIG, per germline (reference sequence). This CDR3 contains 13 residues. Trimming stripped 4 bases from V and 2 bases from J, with 11 bases between. CDR3 bases: TGTGCCTGGACAGTGACAGACAACTATGGCTACACCTTC. Encoded protein: CAWTVTDNYGYTF.

In DNA form, the CDR3 reads TGTGCCAGCAGCACCGTCTTCCTGGGCCGAGAGACCCAGTACTTC. It specifies CASSTVFLGRETQYF. The genes are TRBV11-2 and TRBJ2-5, with unresolved D. CDR1 and CDR2 from the germline V gene are SGHAT and FQNNGV. V was shortened by 5 bases and J by 4 bases, with 17 bases between the two germline ends. The CDR3 has 15 residues. Based on the CDR3 plus reference TRBV11-2 and TRBJ2-5, the full variable domain is EAGVAQSPRYKIIEKRQSVAFWCNPISGHATLYWYQQILGQGPKLLIQFQNNGVVDDSQLPKDRFSAERLKGVDSTLKIQPAKLEDSAVYLCASSTVFLGRETQYFGPGTRLLVL.

This clone was seen only a few times. The CDR3 region has the DNA TGCGCCAGCACCTCTCCTTCTGCAGGGGGAGAGTATGGCTACACCTTC. This translates into CASTSPSAGGEYGYTF. The rearrangement links TRBV4-1 to TRBJ1-2; 7 positions agree with TRBD1. The CDR3 spans 16 residues. Germline CDR1 and CDR2: MGHRA and YSYEKL. J lost 5 bases, V lost 7 bases, and 16 bases had no gene match.

CDR3: CASAMRAANTGELFF. The CDR3 nucleotides read TGTGCCAGCGCCATGAGGGCGGCGAACACCGGGGAGCTGTTTTTT. The chain combines TRBV11-3 with TRBJ2-2; TRBD2 is a possible D gene (5 bases). Germline V lookup: CDR1 SGHNT, CDR2 YENEEA. The CDR3 totals 15 residues. Trimming removed 8 bases from V and 0 bases from J, with 13 bases in between.

This clone was seen at least ten times. This rearrangement joins TRBV5-1 to TRBJ2-4; D is possibly TRBD1 (6 bases). CDR1 SGHRS and CDR2 YFSETQ come from the germline V gene. Trimming took 0 bases from V and 2 from J, leaving 12 bases between them. The CDR3 runs to 16 residues. CDR3 nucleotide sequence: TGCGCCAGCAGCTTGGACAGGGATTTATCCAAAAACATTCAGTACTTC. Its protein product is CASSLDRDLSKNIQYF. Supplemented by reference TRBV5-1 and TRBJ2-4, the full variable domain reads KAGVTQTPRYLIKTRGQQVTLSCSPISGHRSVSWYQQTPGQGLQFLFEYFSETQRNKGNFPGRFSGRQFSNSRSEMNVSTLELGDSALYLCASSLDRDLSKNIQYFGAGTRLSVL.

The chain employs TRBV28 and TRBJ1-2; D ambiguous. Per germline, CDR1 MDHEN and CDR2 SYDVKM. The CDR3 has 12 amino acids. Deletions cut 4 bases from V and 4 bases from J, with 7 bases between. The CDR3 region is CASSYLFYGYTF. CDR3 coding DNA: TGTGCCAGCAGTTACTTGTTCTATGGCTACACCTTC.

This clone was found many times. The CDR3 DNA sequence: TGCAGCGTAGAGAGCGGGAACCAAAACATTCAGTACTTC. Protein product: CSVESGNQNIQYF. The genes are TRBV29-1 and TRBJ2-4; 7 nucleotides match TRBD2. Per germline, CDR1 SQVTM and CDR2 ANQGSEA. V lost 6 bases to trimming and J lost 5 bases; unmatched junction nucleotides: 7. There are 13 residues in the CDR3.

In this sample, this clone turned up a few times. V usage is TRBV4-3 and J usage is TRBJ2-7; 10 bases match TRBD2. Germline V gene data show CDR1 as LGHNA and CDR2 as YSLEER. The J segment lost 7 bases and the V segment lost 6 bases, leaving 9 bases of the junction unmatched. The CDR3 runs 14 residues. CDR3 in DNA: TGCGCCAGCAGATCAGCTAGCGGGAGTGGAGAGCAGTACTTC. Protein product: CASRSASGSGEQYF.

This chain connects TRBV19 to TRBJ2-7, with D hard to call. The ends were cut back, 5 bases at V and 4 bases at J, with 15 bases in the middle. Germline V CDR1 and CDR2: LNHDA, SQIVND (reference sequence). This CDR3 is 14 amino acids long. The CDR3 loop is CASSFSAATYEQYF. The DNA of the CDR3 is TGTGCCAGTAGTTTTTCCGCGGCGACGTACGAGCAGTACTTC. Full variable domain (outside the CDR3, taken from reference TRBV19 and TRBJ2-7): DGGITQSPKYLFRKEGQNVTLSCEQNLNHDAMYWYRQDPGQGLRLIYYSQIVNDFQKGDIAEGYSVSREKKESFPLTVTSAQKNPTAFYLCASSFSAATYEQYFGPGTRLTVT.

This sequence joins TRBV9 and TRBJ2-7; D is perhaps TRBD1 (5 bases). The CDR3 has 14 residues. From germline, CDR1 is SGDLS and CDR2 YYNGEE. Trimming shortened V by 3 bases and J by 3 bases, and 13 bases separated the two germline ends. The CDR3 sequence is CASSEGPTVYEQYF. The CDR3 coding sequence is TGTGCCAGCAGCGAGGGGCCCACGGTCTACGAGCAGTACTTC.

This clone was recorded a few times. The CDR3 region is CASSVYNQNTGELFF. CDR3 nucleotide sequence: TGTGCCAGCAGCGTATACAACCAGAACACCGGGGAGCTGTTTTTT. The chain recombines TRBV9 with TRBJ2-2; D unresolved. The CDR3 is 15 amino acids. CDR1 SGDLS and CDR2 YYNGEE come from the germline V gene. V lost 1 base to trimming and J lost 1 base, with 8 bases between them.

This rearrangement joins TRBV29-1 to TRBJ1-5; D is perhaps TRBD1 (6 bases). The CDR3 sequence is 13 residues long. V was clipped by 3 bases and J by 7 bases, with 13 bases between them. Germline loops: CDR1 SQVTM, CDR2 ANQGSEA. CDR3 coding DNA: TGCAGCGTTGAGGCAGGGGCTGGGCAGCCCCAGCATTTT. Translated: CSVEAGAGQPQHF. The complete variable domain, with remaining parts taken from reference TRBV29-1 and TRBJ1-5, reads SAVISQKPSRDICQRGTSLTIQCQVDSQVTMMFWYRQQPGQSLTLIATANQGSEATYESGFVIDKFPISRPNLTFSTLTVSNMSPEDSSIYLCSVEAGAGQPQHFGDGTRLSIL.

V is TRBV18 and J is TRBJ2-7; the match to TRBD2 covers 11 bases. After removal of 3 bases from V and 2 bases from J, the junction contained 3 bases not matched to a gene. This CDR3 is built from 15 residues. Germline values: CDR1 KGHSH, CDR2 LQKENI. DNA of the CDR3: TGTGCCAGCTCACCGGGACTAGCGGTTACCTACGAGCAGTACTTC. It encodes CASSPGLAVTYEQYF.

In its sample, this clone was seen a few times. V and J are TRBV27 and TRBJ1-5; the D gene is possibly TRBD1 (6 bases). Germline V gene sequence: CDR1 MNHEY, CDR2 SMNVEV (reference sequence). Trimming pared 1 base from V and 11 bases from J, leaving 15 bases between. This CDR3 has 14 amino acids. The CDR3 here is CASSLWGRGEAQHF. The CDR3 nucleotides read TGTGCCAGCAGTTTATGGGGGAGGGGGGAGGCCCAGCATTTT.

The rearrangement uses TRBV21-1 and TRBJ1-2; TRBD1, the table's D call, was not compared with the DNA. TRBV21-1 is termed a pseudogene. The length of the CDR3 is 20 residues. CDR3 amino acids: CASSKGSRDRGPVEKDGYTF. The CDR3, as DNA: TGTGCCAGCAGCAAAGGTTCCCGGGACAGGGGGCCCGTAGAGAAGGATGGCTACACCTTC.

This chain connects TRBV30 to TRBJ1-5; tentatively, D is TRBD1 (6 bases). Per the germline V gene, CDR1 is GTSNPN and CDR2 is SVGIG (reference sequence). The CDR3 is 13 amino acids. V lost 2 bases to trimming and J lost 11 bases, with 16 bases between them. The CDR3, as DNA: TGTGCCTGGAGTCGAGACAGGTCTAGGTCCCAGCATTTT. It yields the protein CAWSRDRSRSQHF. The full variable domain, its missing parts supplied by reference TRBV30 and TRBJ1-5, is SQTIHQWPATLVQPVGSPLSLECTVEGTSNPNLYWYRQAAGRGLQLLFYSVGIGQISSEVPQNLSASRPQDRQFILSSKKLLLSDSGFYLCAWSRDRSRSQHFGDGTRLSIL.